This T cell receptor beta chain stems from a study of blood T cells in healthy people across ages. Broader study findings: Long-lived donors carried more naive CD4+ cells and greater diversity than aged donors.

A J-beta primer mix and a sample-barcoded 5' primer were used in a second PCR of roughly 6 to 12 cycles. TCRdb passed the 5' RACE reads through MiXCR, listing each CDR3 protein once. Among 650,000 to 950,000 distinct CDR3 sequences listed, around 42% were seen once. The sample holds a few counts of this clonotype. Its antigen is not known. Germline values: CDR1 MNHEY, CDR2 SVGAGI. Deletions cut 0 bases from V and 2 bases from J, with 14 bases between. The CDR3 spans 16 residues. The chain joins TRBV6-5 to TRBJ2-7; D is unresolved. Sequencing was carried out using blood. The TCR comes from a man aged 55 to 70 in good health. CDR3 DNA: TGTGCCAGCAGTTACTCGAACAGACAACATCCCTACGAGCAGTACTTC. It specifies CASSYSNRQHPYEQYF.